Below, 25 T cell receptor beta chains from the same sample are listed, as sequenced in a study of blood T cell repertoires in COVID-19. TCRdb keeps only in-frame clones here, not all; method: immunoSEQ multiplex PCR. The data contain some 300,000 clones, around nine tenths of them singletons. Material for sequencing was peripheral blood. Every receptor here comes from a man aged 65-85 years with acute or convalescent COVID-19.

Written as DNA, the CDR3 is TGTGCCAGCAGCTTAAACAGGTTTACAAAACTGTTTTTT. Protein product: CASSLNRFTKLFF. The V and J genes are TRBV12-3 or TRBV12-4 and TRBJ1-4, with D perhaps matching TRBD1 (5 bases). The CDR3 extends over 13 amino acids. V was trimmed by 6 bases and J by 10 bases, leaving 15 bases between them.

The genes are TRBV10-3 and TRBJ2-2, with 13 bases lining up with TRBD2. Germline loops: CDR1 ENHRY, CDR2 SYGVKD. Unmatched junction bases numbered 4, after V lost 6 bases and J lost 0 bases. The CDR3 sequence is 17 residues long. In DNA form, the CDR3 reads TGTGCCATCAGGCCAACTAGCGGGGGGGCGAACACCGGGGAGCTGTTTTTT. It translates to CAIRPTSGGANTGELFF.

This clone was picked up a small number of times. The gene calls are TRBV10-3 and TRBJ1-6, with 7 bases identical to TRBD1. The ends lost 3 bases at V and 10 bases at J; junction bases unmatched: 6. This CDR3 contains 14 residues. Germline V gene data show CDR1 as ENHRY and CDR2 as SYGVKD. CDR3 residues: CAISERQGESPLHF. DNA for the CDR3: TGTGCCATCAGTGAAAGGCAGGGGGAGTCACCCCTCCACTTT.

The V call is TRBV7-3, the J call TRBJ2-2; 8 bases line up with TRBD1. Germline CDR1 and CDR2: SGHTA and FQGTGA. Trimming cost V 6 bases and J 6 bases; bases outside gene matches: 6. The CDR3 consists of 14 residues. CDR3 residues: CASRYRQGSGELFF. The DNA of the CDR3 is TGTGCCAGCAGATACCGACAGGGGTCCGGGGAGCTGTTTTTT. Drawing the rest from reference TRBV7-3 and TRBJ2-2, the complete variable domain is GAGVSQTPSNKVTEKGKYVELRCDPISGHTALYWYRQSLGQGPEFLIYFQGTGAADDSGLPNDRFFAVRPEGSVSTLKIQRTERGDSAVYLCASRYRQGSGELFFGEGSRLTVL.

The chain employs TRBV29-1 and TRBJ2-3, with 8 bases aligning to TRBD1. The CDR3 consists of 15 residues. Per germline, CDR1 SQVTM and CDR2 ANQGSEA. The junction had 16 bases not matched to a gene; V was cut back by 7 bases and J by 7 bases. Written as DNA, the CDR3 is TGCAGCGGCCGGGGCGGGACAGGAGGTATTCATACGCAGTATTTT. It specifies CSGRGGTGGIHTQYF.

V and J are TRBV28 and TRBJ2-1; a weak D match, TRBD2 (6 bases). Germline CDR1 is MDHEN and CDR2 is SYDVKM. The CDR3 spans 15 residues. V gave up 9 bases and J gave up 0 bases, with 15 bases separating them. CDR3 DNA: TGTGCCAGTTCAGCGGGTGGGAGCTCCTACAATGAGCAGTTCTTC. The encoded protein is CASSAGGSSYNEQFF. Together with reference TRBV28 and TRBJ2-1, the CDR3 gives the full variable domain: DVKVTQSSRYLVKRTGEKVFLECVQDMDHENMFWYRQDPGLGLRLIYFSYDVKMKEKGDIPEGYSVSREKKERFSLILESASTNQTSMYLCASSAGGSSYNEQFFGPGTRLTVL.

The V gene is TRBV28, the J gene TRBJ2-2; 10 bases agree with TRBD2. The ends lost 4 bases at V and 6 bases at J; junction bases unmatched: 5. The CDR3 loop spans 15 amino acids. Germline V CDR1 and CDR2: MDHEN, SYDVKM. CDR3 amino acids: CASSSSGRRAGELFF. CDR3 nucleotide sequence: TGTGCCAGCAGTTCTAGCGGGAGAAGGGCCGGGGAGCTGTTTTTT.

CDR3 coding DNA: TGCAGCGACTGGGACAGGGATACGCAGTATTTT. This codes for CSDWDRDTQYF. The chain joins TRBV29-1 to TRBJ2-3, with 8 bases aligning to TRBD1. CDR1 is SQVTM and CDR2 is ANQGSEA in the germline V gene. This CDR3 region has 11 residues. The V gene end was trimmed by 7 bases and the J gene end by 6 bases; junction bases not matched to a gene: 3.

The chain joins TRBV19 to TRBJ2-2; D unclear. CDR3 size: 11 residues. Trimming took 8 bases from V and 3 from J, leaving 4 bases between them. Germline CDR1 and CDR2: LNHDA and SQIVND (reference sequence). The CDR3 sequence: CASRYTGELFF. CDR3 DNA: TGTGCCAGTCGTTACACCGGGGAGCTGTTTTTT.

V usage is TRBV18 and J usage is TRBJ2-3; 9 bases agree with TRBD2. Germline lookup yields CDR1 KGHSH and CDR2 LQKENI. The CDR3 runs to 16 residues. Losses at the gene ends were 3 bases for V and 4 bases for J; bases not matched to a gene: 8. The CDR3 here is CASSPLSGRGADTQYF. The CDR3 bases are TGTGCCAGCTCACCCCTTAGCGGGAGAGGGGCAGATACGCAGTATTTT.

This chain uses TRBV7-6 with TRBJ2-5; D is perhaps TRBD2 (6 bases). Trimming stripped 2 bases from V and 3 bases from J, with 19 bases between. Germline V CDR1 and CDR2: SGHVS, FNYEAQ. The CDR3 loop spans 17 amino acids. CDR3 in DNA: TGTGCCAGCAGCTTATTCCGGCCGGAGGGGCTTGAAGAGACCCAGTACTTC. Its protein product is CASSLFRPEGLEETQYF.

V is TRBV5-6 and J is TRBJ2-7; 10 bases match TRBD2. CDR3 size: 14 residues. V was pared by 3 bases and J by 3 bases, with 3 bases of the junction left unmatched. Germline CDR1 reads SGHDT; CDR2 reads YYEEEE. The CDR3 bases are TGTGCCAGCAGCTCCGCTAGCGGGAGCTACGAGCAGTACTTC. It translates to CASSSASGSYEQYF.

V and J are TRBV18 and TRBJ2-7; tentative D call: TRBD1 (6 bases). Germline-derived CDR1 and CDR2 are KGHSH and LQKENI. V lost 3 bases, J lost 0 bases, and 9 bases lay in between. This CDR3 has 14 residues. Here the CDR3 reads CASSPLDSSYEQYF. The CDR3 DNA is TGTGCCAGCTCACCTCTGGACAGCTCCTACGAGCAGTACTTC.

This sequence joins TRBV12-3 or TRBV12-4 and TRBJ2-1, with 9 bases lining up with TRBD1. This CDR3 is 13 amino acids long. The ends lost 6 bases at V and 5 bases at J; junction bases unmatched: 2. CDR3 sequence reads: CASRGTGNNEQFF. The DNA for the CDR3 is TGTGCCAGCAGGGGGACAGGGAACAATGAGCAGTTCTTC.

The CDR3 spells CASSLGLAGTDTQYF. CDR3 DNA: TGTGCCAGCAGCCTCGGACTAGCGGGCACAGATACGCAGTATTTT. The V call is TRBV7-6, the J call TRBJ2-3; 10 positions agree with TRBD2. V lost 5 bases, J lost 1 base, and 3 bases stayed unmatched. The CDR3 is made up of 15 amino acids. Germline V lookup: CDR1 SGHVS, CDR2 FNYEAQ.

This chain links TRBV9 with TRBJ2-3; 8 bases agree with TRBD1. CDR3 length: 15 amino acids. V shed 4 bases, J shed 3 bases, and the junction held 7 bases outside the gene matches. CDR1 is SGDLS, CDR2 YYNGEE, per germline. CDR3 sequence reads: CASSPSDRETDTQYF. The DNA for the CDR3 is TGTGCCAGCAGCCCTTCGGACAGGGAAACAGATACGCAGTATTTT.

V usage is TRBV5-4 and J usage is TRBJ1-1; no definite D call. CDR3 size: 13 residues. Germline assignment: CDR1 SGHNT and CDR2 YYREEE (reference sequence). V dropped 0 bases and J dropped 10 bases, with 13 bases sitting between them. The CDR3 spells CASSLEGGSGAFF. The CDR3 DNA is TGTGCCAGCAGCTTGGAAGGCGGGAGCGGAGCTTTCTTT.

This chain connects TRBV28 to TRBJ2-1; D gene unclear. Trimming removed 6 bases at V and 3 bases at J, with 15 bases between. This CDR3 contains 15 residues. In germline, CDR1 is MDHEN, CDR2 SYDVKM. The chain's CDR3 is CASRPPEASYNEQFF. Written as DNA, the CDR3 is TGTGCCAGCAGACCCCCAGAGGCAAGCTACAATGAGCAGTTCTTC.

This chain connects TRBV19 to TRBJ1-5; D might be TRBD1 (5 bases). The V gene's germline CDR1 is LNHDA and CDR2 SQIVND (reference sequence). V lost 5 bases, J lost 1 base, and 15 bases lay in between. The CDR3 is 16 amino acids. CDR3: CASSVRARGSNQPQHF. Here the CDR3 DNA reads TGTGCCAGTAGTGTCCGGGCCCGGGGGAGCAATCAGCCCCAGCATTTT.

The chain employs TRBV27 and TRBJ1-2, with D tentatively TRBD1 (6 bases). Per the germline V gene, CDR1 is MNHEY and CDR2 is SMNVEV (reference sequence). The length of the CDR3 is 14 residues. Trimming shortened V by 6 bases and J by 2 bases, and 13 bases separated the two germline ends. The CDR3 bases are TGTGCCAGCAGGCCCAGGGGATGGAACTATGGCTACACCTTC. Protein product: CASRPRGWNYGYTF.

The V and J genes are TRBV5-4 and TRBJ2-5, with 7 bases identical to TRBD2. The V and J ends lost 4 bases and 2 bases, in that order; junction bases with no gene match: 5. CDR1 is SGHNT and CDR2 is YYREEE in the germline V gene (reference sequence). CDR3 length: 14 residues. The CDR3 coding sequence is TGTGCCAGCAGCCCGATCGGGGGGCAAGAGACCCAGTACTTC. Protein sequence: CASSPIGGQETQYF.

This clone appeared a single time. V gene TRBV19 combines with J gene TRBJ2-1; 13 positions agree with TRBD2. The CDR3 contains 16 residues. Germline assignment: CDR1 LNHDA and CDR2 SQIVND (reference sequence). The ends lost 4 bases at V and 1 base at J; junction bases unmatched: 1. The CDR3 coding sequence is TGTGCCAGTAGTACGACTAGCGGGGGGTCCTACAATGAGCAGTTCTTC. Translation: CASSTTSGGSYNEQFF.

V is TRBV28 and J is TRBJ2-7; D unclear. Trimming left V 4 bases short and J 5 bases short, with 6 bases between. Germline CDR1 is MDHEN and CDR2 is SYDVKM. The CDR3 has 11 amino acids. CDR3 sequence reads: CASSWLDEQYF. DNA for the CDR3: TGTGCCAGCAGTTGGCTGGACGAGCAGTACTTC.

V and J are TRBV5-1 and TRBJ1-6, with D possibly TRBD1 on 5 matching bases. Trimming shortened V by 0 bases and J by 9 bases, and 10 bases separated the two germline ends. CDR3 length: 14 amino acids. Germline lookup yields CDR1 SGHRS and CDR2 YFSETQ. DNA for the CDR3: TGCGCCAGCAGCTTGGGGGGCGACGGTTCACCCCTCCACTTT. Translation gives CASSLGGDGSPLHF.

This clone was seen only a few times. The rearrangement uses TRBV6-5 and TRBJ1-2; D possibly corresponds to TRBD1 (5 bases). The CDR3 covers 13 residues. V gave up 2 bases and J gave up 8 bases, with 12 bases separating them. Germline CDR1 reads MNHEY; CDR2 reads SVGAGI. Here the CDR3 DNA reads TGTGCCAGCAGTTACCAGGGCGCAGGGGGCTACACCTTC. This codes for CASSYQGAGGYTF.